This TCR beta chain was retrieved from a study of blood T cell repertoires in COVID-19. The protocol was immunoSEQ multiplex PCR, while the TCRdb copy is restricted to in-frame clones and leaves out a portion. The repertoire holds 120,000 to 150,000 clones, with about 80% as singletons. CDR3 size: 13 residues. J gave up 8 bases and V 7 bases, and 9 bases lay outside the gene matches. Sequencing used peripheral blood. V and J are TRBV12-3 or TRBV12-4 and TRBJ1-2; 8 bases agree with TRBD1. The sequence derives from a human donor in a cohort sampled during active COVID-19. The CDR3 DNA reads TGTGCCAGCATCCAGACAGGGGTGTTCGGCTACACCTTC. This codes for CASIQTGVFGYTF.